The clone carrying this TCR beta chain showed up just a few times. This specimen belongs to a study of PD-1 and CTLA-4 blockade in melanoma. This CDR3 contains 14 residues. CDR1 is MGHRA and CDR2 is YSYEKL in the germline V gene. V gave up 0 bases and J gave up 11 bases, with 15 bases separating them. Libraries were prepared by immunoSEQ multiplex PCR; TCRdb keeps only in-frame clonotypes and omits some of them. The sample yields roughly 16,000 clones, around 70% seen once. The chain couples TRBV4-1 to TRBJ2-3, with D perhaps matching TRBD2 (6 bases). Sequencing used CD8+ T cells from peripheral blood, obtained before anti-PD-1 treatment. This sequence was found in a human donor with melanoma. The CDR3 loop reads CASSQDPRGDVQYF. DNA of the CDR3: TGCGCCAGCAGCCAAGATCCCCGCGGGGACGTGCAGTATTTT.